The T cell receptor beta chain under discussion was sequenced for a study of blood T cell repertoires in COVID-19. Study at large: Some COVID-19 samples were acute and others convalescent; all came from the United States, Italy and Spain. In each case, the material was cDNA or gDNA derived from T cells, B-cell-depleted T cells, or PBMCs.

Per the original methods: Quantification of nucleated cells was approximated via reference gene primer amplification. Sequencing used immunoSEQ multiplex PCR; TCRdb keeps in-frame clones, though not all of them. That table furnishes V, J and clone size, whereas the DNA furnished D and trimming. The repertoire holds 150,000 to 170,000 clones, with just under 85% as singletons. The germline gives CDR1 SGHTS, CDR2 YDEGEE. J lost 2 bases, V lost 3 bases, and 3 bases had no gene match. The CDR3 is made up of 15 amino acids. Source material: peripheral blood. The chain recombines TRBV5-8 with TRBJ2-3; 10 bases map to TRBD1. This clonotype was obtained from a woman between 55 and 75 years old with acute or convalescent COVID-19. This CDR3 reads CASSWTGGITDTQYF. In DNA, the CDR3 is TGTGCCAGCAGCTGGACAGGGGGTATCACAGATACGCAGTATTTT.